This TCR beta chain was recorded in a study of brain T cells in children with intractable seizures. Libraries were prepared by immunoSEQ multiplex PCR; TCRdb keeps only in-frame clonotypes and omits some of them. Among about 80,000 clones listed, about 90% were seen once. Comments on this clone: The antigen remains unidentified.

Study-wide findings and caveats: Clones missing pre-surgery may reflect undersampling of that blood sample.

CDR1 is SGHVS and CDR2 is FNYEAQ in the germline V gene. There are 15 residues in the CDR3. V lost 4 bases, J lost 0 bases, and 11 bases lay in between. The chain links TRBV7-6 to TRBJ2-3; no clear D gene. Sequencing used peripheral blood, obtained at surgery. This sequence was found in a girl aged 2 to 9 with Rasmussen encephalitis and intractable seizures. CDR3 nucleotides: TGTGCCAGCAGCTCGGCCCCTGAGAGCACAGATACGCAGTATTTT. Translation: CASSSAPESTDTQYF.